This T cell receptor (beta chain) was identified during a study of blood T cell repertoires in COVID-19. Sequenced by immunoSEQ multiplex PCR; TCRdb stores in-frame clones only, minus some. This table holds about 480,000 clones, nearly 90% found once. Sequencing was performed on PBMCs or T cells enriched from blood (not recorded which). The sequence came from a woman younger than 35 with acute COVID-19.

The CDR3 DNA sequence: TGTGCCAGCAAGGTAGGGGGCGCCCAGGGAAAGACCCAGTACTTC. Protein product: CASKVGGAQGKTQYF. This chain connects TRBV27 to TRBJ2-5; 7 nucleotides match TRBD1. V lost 7 bases, J lost 6 bases, and 14 bases stayed unmatched. CDR1 is MNHEY and CDR2 is SMNVEV in the germline V gene (reference sequence). The CDR3 runs to 15 residues.